This record covers a single TCR beta chain. V lost 4 bases and J 6 bases, leaving 14 bases between the germline ends. Germline V gene lookup returns CDR1 LGHDT and CDR2 YNNKEL (reference sequence). The CDR3 runs to 14 residues. This specimen belongs to a study of blood T cell repertoires in COVID-19. Study summary: Samples of COVID-19 (acute and convalescent) were obtained from the United States, Italy and Spain. T cells, B-cell-depleted T cells, or PBMCs provided the cDNA or gDNA that served as material.

As handled by the study authors: Amplification from reference gene primers served as the basis for estimated nucleated cell counts. Measured with immunoSEQ multiplex PCR; TCRdb has only the in-frame clones, and not every one. V and J calls and clone size are as listed in that table; D and trimming were resolved from the DNA. The data contain approximately 96,000 clones, 70% to 90% of them seen just once; the ten biggest clones take up just under 3%. Sample: peripheral blood. This TCR derives from a woman older than 75 with acute or convalescent COVID-19. The rearrangement links TRBV3-1 (or the pseudogene TRBV3-2) to TRBJ2-3; weak D call: TRBD1 (6 bases). Here the CDR3 DNA reads TGTGCCAGCAGCCGGCAGGGCACAGGGGATACGCAGTATTTT. Protein sequence: CASSRQGTGDTQYF.